A single sample is the source of the 28 T cell receptor beta chains below, sequenced in a study of CD8+ T cells in alopecia areata. Sequencing used cDNA as its template, made by extracting RNA and reverse transcribing it. Generated by immunoSEQ multiplex PCR, the TCRdb table keeps only in-frame clones and is missing some. The data contain around 100,000 clones, 44% of them singletons. Indicated treatment: oral pan-JAK inhibitor, 5-10 mg twice daily. Source: CD8+ T cells sorted from blood, taken at week 24, from a patient treated with tofacitinib. Receptors originate from a human donor with alopecia areata.

This clone was counted between two and nine times. The J gene is TRBJ1-1, the V gene TRBV5-4; 9 nucleotides line up with TRBD1. Trimming removed 1 base from V and 2 bases from J; junction bases left unmatched: 3. The V gene's germline CDR1 is SGHNT and CDR2 YYREEE (reference sequence). The CDR3 sequence is 15 residues long. Here the CDR3 DNA reads TGTGCCAGCAGCTTGATACAGGGGGCCAACACTGAAGCTTTCTTT. It is translated as CASSLIQGANTEAFF.

This chain's CDR3 is CASSRPGEILRDEQFF. CDR3 DNA: TGTGCCAGCAGCCGCCCGGGGGAGATCCTGAGGGATGAGCAGTTCTTC. This chain joins TRBV7-8 and TRBJ2-1; D is perhaps TRBD2 (6 bases). Germline CDR1 reads SGHVS; CDR2 reads FQNEAQ. V lost 5 bases and J lost 8, with 22 bases in between. The CDR3 length is 16 residues.

The V and J genes are TRBV11-2 and TRBJ2-3; 7 nucleotides line up with TRBD1. The CDR3 sequence is 14 residues long. Trimming took 3 bases from V and 6 from J; bases not matched to a gene: 6. Germline V gene data show CDR1 as SGHAT and CDR2 as FQNNGV. The CDR3 bases are TGTGCCAGCAGCTTGTTAAGGGGGCCCGATACGCAGTATTTT. The encoded protein is CASSLLRGPDTQYF.

This clone was detected only a few times. The rearrangement links TRBV7-9 to TRBJ2-3, with unresolved D. This CDR3 has 15 residues. Germline lookup yields CDR1 SEHNR and CDR2 FQNEAQ (reference sequence). V gave up 1 base and J gave up 4 bases, with 12 bases separating them. The CDR3, as DNA: TGTGCCAGCAGCTTAGGGACCGGCCAGGCAGATACGCAGTATTTT. Translating it yields CASSLGTGQADTQYF. The variable domain in full, completed from reference TRBV7-9 and TRBJ2-3, reads DTGVSQNPRHKITKRGQNVTFRCDPISEHNRLYWYRQTLGQGPEFLTYFQNEAQLEKSRLLSDRFSAERPKGSFSTLEIQRTEQGDSAMYLCASSLGTGQADTQYFGPGTRLTVL.

The chain has TRBV5-1 and TRBJ2-2, with D uncertain. CDR1 is SGHRS and CDR2 is YFSETQ in the germline V gene. The CDR3 covers 14 residues. Trimming stripped 4 bases from V and 11 bases from J, with 18 bases between. The CDR3 DNA is TGCGCCAGCAGCAGCGACAAGTACCCCCGAGAGCTGTTTTTT. Its protein is CASSSDKYPRELFF.

The gene calls are TRBV4-1 and TRBJ2-7; D is perhaps TRBD1 or TRBD2 (5 bases each). Between the trimmed V and J ends, which lost 5 bases and 3 bases, there was a span of 14 bases. The CDR3 loop spans 14 amino acids. Germline V gives CDR1 MGHRA, CDR2 YSYEKL. CDR3 loop: CASSGTRVHYEQYF. In DNA, the CDR3 is TGCGCCAGCAGCGGGACGAGGGTGCACTACGAGCAGTACTTC.

This chain joins TRBV29-1 and TRBJ2-7; TRBD2 matches at 7 bases. The CDR3 runs 14 residues. The V gene's germline CDR1 is SQVTM and CDR2 ANQGSEA. V gave up 3 bases and J gave up 7 bases; unmatched junction bases: 12. CDR3 residues: CSVDSGEGPGEQYF. DNA for the CDR3: TGCAGCGTTGATTCGGGGGAGGGCCCAGGGGAGCAGTACTTC.

CDR3 in DNA: TGCGCCAGCAGTGAATATAGGAGCTCCTACGAGCAGTACTTC. It codes for CASSEYRSSYEQYF. This chain connects TRBV10-2 to TRBJ2-7; D gene ambiguous. V lost 3 bases and J lost 0, with 9 bases in between. Germline loops: CDR1 WSHSY, CDR2 SAAADI. The CDR3 has 14 residues.

The table lists this clone with a count of one. This chain links TRBV11-2 with TRBJ1-5, with TRBD1 matching over 7 bases. The CDR3 is 14 residues long. J lost 6 bases, V lost 5 bases, and 7 bases had no gene match. Germline V gene lookup returns CDR1 SGHAT and CDR2 FQNNGV. CDR3 coding DNA: TGTGCCAGCAGCGAGACAGGGACGCGTCAGCCCCAGCATTTT. Its translation is CASSETGTRQPQHF. Complete variable domain (other parts from reference TRBV11-2 and TRBJ1-5): EAGVAQSPRYKIIEKRQSVAFWCNPISGHATLYWYQQILGQGPKLLIQFQNNGVVDDSQLPKDRFSAERLKGVDSTLKIQPAKLEDSAVYLCASSETGTRQPQHFGDGTRLSIL.

The CDR3 here is CASSPSSGELFF. The CDR3 nucleotides read TGTGCCAGCAGCCCCAGCTCCGGGGAGCTGTTTTTT. The genes are TRBV5-6 and TRBJ2-2; D uncertain. V lost 4 bases, J lost 6 bases, and 7 bases lay in between. The germline CDR1 and CDR2 sequences are SGHDT and YYEEEE. The CDR3 is made up of 12 amino acids.

The CDR3 here is CASRPDRVIGELFF. The CDR3 region has the DNA TGTGCCAGCAGGCCGGACAGGGTAATCGGGGAGCTGTTTTTT. The genes are TRBV27 and TRBJ2-2, with 8 bases identical to TRBD1. This CDR3 has 14 residues. Unmatched junction bases numbered 7, after V lost 6 bases and J lost 7 bases. Germline loops: CDR1 MNHEY, CDR2 SMNVEV (reference sequence).

The chain has TRBV9 and TRBJ2-3, with 10 positions matching TRBD1. The ends lost 2 bases at V and 5 bases at J; junction bases unmatched: 11. Per the germline V gene, CDR1 is SGDLS and CDR2 is YYNGEE. The CDR3 sequence is 17 residues long. The CDR3 DNA sequence: TGTGCCAGCAGCGTCCCGGGACAGGGGAGGCGGGGAGATACGCAGTATTTT. Amino acids: CASSVPGQGRRGDTQYF.

The chain combines TRBV7-9 with TRBJ1-2, with 10 bases fitting TRBD1. Germline CDR1 is SEHNR and CDR2 is FQNEAQ (reference sequence). There are 15 residues in the CDR3. V lost 5 bases to trimming and J lost 7 bases; unmatched junction nucleotides: 10. The DNA of the CDR3 is TGTGCCAGCAGCGACCGCGGGACAGGGGATGGTGGCTACACCTTC. Residues: CASSDRGTGDGGYTF.

This chain connects TRBV18 to TRBJ1-1; D is ambiguous. The V and J ends lost 3 bases and 0 bases respectively, with 8 bases between them. The CDR3 extends over 14 amino acids. CDR1 KGHSH and CDR2 LQKENI come from the germline V gene. The CDR3 loop is CASSPAPLNTEAFF. CDR3 nucleotide sequence: TGTGCCAGCTCACCGGCGCCTTTGAACACTGAAGCTTTCTTT.

J is TRBJ2-7 and V is TRBV25-1; the match to TRBD1 covers 10 bases. This CDR3 is 17 amino acids long. Germline-derived CDR1 and CDR2 are MGHDK and SYGVNS. V lost 4 bases to trimming and J lost 7 bases; unmatched junction nucleotides: 16. CDR3: CASSGSSHSDRGQEQYF. In DNA, the CDR3 is TGTGCCAGCAGTGGTTCTTCTCATAGTGACAGGGGGCAAGAGCAGTACTTC.

The CDR3 bases are TGTGCCAGCAGCGTAGACACACCCTACGAGCAGTACTTC. Translation gives CASSVDTPYEQYF. The V and J genes are TRBV9 and TRBJ2-7, with D unclear. In germline, CDR1 is SGDLS, CDR2 YYNGEE. The V and J ends lost 0 bases and 2 bases respectively, with 6 bases between them. The CDR3 runs 13 residues.

This clone was seen a handful of times. The chain couples TRBV13 to TRBJ2-1, with D perhaps matching TRBD2 (6 bases). CDR3 size: 13 residues. Germline V gene sequence: CDR1 PRHDT, CDR2 FYEKMQ (reference sequence). Between the trimmed V and J ends, which lost 5 bases and 5 bases, there was a span of 10 bases. CDR3 amino acids: CASSPGSNNEQFF. The CDR3 DNA reads TGTGCCAGCAGCCCCGGGAGCAACAATGAGCAGTTCTTC.

Here the CDR3 reads CASSRASDEQFF. In DNA form, the CDR3 reads TGTGCCAGCAGCCGGGCCTCAGATGAGCAGTTCTTC. The chain couples TRBV28 to TRBJ2-1; D is unclear. The germline CDR1 and CDR2 sequences are MDHEN and SYDVKM. Trimming shortened V by 6 bases and J by 8 bases, and 11 bases separated the two germline ends. This CDR3 comprises 12 residues.

The chain has TRBV11-1 and TRBJ2-3; the D gene is possibly TRBD1 (6 bases). Germline loops: CDR1 SGHAT, CDR2 FQDESV (reference sequence). Trimming shortened V by 5 bases and J by 0 bases, and 12 bases separated the two germline ends. CDR3 length equals 15 residues. CDR3 nucleotides: TGTGCCAGCAGCCCAAAAGGGGGTAGCACAGATACGCAGTATTTT. Amino acid sequence: CASSPKGGSTDTQYF.

In its sample, this clone was seen a few times. V and J are TRBV29-1 and TRBJ2-5; D remains unclear. V was clipped by 7 bases and J by 3 bases, with 12 bases between them. Looked up from germline, CDR1 is SQVTM and CDR2 is ANQGSEA. The length of the CDR3 is 12 residues. CDR3 DNA sequence: TGCAGCGCTCGGGCCGATAAAGAGACCCAGTACTTC. Translated, it gives CSARADKETQYF.

The chain couples TRBV15 to TRBJ2-5; the match to TRBD2 covers 8 bases. Trimming took 0 bases from V and 4 from J; bases not matched to a gene: 4. Germline CDR1 and CDR2: LNHNV and YYDKDF (reference sequence). There are 15 residues in the CDR3. This chain's CDR3 is CATSRDERERETQYF. The CDR3 DNA reads as TGTGCCACCAGCAGAGATGAGCGGGAGCGAGAGACCCAGTACTTC.

This clone appeared a few times. The rearrangement links TRBV29-1 to TRBJ2-7; D is ambiguous. CDR1 SQVTM and CDR2 ANQGSEA come from the germline V gene. CDR3 size: 11 residues. V lost 3 bases and J lost 6, with 9 bases in between. The CDR3 DNA is TGCAGCGTTGAGGTGCGGCGCGAGCAGTACTTC. Translation gives CSVEVRREQYF.

The rearrangement joins TRBV4-1 to TRBJ2-1, with 7 nucleotides matching TRBD2. The germline V gene has CDR1 MGHRA and CDR2 YSYEKL. This CDR3 is 14 amino acids long. Trimming removed 0 bases from V and 6 bases from J; junction bases left unmatched: 2. CDR3 sequence: CASSQDWGGNEQFF. CDR3 in DNA: TGCGCCAGCAGCCAAGATTGGGGGGGCAATGAGCAGTTCTTC.

V and J are TRBV9 and TRBJ1-1; the D gene is possibly TRBD1 (5 bases). Trimming left V 5 bases short and J 10 bases short, with 15 bases between. This CDR3 has 12 amino acids. Germline loops: CDR1 SGDLS, CDR2 YYNGEE. CDR3 loop: CASRGSEGLAFF. For the CDR3, the DNA is TGTGCCAGCAGAGGAAGTGAGGGGTTAGCTTTCTTT.

This rearrangement joins TRBV7-5 to TRBJ2-1. TRBV7-5 counts as a pseudogene. The CDR3 is 12 amino acids. This CDR3 is CASSPLGPEQFF. CDR3 nucleotides: TGTGCCAGCAGCCCCCTAGGGCCTGAGCAGTTCTTC.

The chain employs TRBV7-9 and TRBJ2-3; D is undetermined. Germline loops: CDR1 SEHNR, CDR2 FQNEAQ (reference sequence). V was pared by 8 bases and J by 3 bases, with 12 bases between. There are 13 residues in the CDR3. The CDR3 sequence is CASLLNETDTQYF. The CDR3 coding sequence is TGTGCCAGCTTACTTAATGAAACAGATACGCAGTATTTT.

V and J are TRBV30 and TRBJ2-7; tentative D call: TRBD2 (6 bases). Germline V gene sequence: CDR1 GTSNPN, CDR2 SVGIG (reference sequence). V was clipped by 3 bases and J by 3 bases, with 12 bases between them. The CDR3 consists of 13 residues. CDR3 sequence reads: CAWRLAGYYEQYF. The CDR3 nucleotides read TGTGCCTGGAGGCTGGCGGGATACTACGAGCAGTACTTC.

The chain has TRBV30 and TRBJ2-1; TRBD1 matches at 8 bases. The J segment lost 2 bases and the V segment lost 8 bases, leaving 5 bases of the junction unmatched. The CDR3 runs to 13 residues. From germline, CDR1 is GTSNPN and CDR2 SVGIG (reference sequence). CDR3 sequence: CAEDRETYNEQFF. In DNA form, the CDR3 reads TGTGCCGAGGACAGGGAAACCTACAATGAGCAGTTCTTC. The full variable domain, rest sourced from reference TRBV30 and TRBJ2-1, is SQTIHQWPATLVQPVGSPLSLECTVEGTSNPNLYWYRQAAGRGLQLLFYSVGIGQISSEVPQNLSASRPQDRQFILSSKKLLLSDSGFYLCAEDRETYNEQFFGPGTRLTVL.